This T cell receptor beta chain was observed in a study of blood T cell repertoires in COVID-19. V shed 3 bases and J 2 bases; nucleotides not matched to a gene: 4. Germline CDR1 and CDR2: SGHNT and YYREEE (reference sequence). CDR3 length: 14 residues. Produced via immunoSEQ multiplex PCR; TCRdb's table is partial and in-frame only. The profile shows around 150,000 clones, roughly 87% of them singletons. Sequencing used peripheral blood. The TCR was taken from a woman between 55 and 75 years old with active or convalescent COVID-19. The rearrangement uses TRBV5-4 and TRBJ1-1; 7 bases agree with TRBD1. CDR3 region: CASSSTGLNTEAFF. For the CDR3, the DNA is TGTGCCAGCAGCTCGACAGGGCTCAACACTGAAGCTTTCTTT.